This TCR beta chain appears in the sequencing data of a study of siplizumab effects on memory and regulatory T cells. Study findings and constraints: The authors did not confirm suppressive function in proliferating Tregs from siplizumab cultures. Naive T cells looked more diverse than memory cells and looked like major alloresponse contributors.

The ends lost 9 bases at V and 5 bases at J; junction bases unmatched: 12. The CDR3 runs to 15 residues. CDR1 is MGHDK and CDR2 is SYGVNS in the germline V gene. About this clone itself: Antigen: not known.

Profiled with immunoSEQ multiplex PCR; TCRdb holds only in-frame clones, not every one. The data show about 100,000 clones, about 94% seen once. This TCR was recovered from a human donor in good health. The chain employs TRBV25-1 and TRBJ2-1, with 8 bases that match TRBD1. Sequencing input: non-Treg CD4+ T cells sorted from blood. The CDR3 bases are TGTGCCAGTTCTCTTTTGGACAGGGCCGACAATGAGCAGTTCTTC. The encoded protein is CASSLLDRADNEQFF.